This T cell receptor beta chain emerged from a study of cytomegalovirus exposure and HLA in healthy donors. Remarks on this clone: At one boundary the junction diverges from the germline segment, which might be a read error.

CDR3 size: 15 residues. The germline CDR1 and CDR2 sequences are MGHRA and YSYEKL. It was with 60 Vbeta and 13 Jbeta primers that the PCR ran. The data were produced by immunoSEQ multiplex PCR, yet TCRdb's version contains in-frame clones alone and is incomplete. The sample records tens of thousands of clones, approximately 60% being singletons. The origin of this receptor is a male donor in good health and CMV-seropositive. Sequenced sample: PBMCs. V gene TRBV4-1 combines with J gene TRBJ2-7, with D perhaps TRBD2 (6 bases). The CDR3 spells CSSSPSIAASYEQYF. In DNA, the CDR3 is TGCTCCAGCAGCCCTAGTATAGCGGCCTCCTACGAGCAGTACTTC.